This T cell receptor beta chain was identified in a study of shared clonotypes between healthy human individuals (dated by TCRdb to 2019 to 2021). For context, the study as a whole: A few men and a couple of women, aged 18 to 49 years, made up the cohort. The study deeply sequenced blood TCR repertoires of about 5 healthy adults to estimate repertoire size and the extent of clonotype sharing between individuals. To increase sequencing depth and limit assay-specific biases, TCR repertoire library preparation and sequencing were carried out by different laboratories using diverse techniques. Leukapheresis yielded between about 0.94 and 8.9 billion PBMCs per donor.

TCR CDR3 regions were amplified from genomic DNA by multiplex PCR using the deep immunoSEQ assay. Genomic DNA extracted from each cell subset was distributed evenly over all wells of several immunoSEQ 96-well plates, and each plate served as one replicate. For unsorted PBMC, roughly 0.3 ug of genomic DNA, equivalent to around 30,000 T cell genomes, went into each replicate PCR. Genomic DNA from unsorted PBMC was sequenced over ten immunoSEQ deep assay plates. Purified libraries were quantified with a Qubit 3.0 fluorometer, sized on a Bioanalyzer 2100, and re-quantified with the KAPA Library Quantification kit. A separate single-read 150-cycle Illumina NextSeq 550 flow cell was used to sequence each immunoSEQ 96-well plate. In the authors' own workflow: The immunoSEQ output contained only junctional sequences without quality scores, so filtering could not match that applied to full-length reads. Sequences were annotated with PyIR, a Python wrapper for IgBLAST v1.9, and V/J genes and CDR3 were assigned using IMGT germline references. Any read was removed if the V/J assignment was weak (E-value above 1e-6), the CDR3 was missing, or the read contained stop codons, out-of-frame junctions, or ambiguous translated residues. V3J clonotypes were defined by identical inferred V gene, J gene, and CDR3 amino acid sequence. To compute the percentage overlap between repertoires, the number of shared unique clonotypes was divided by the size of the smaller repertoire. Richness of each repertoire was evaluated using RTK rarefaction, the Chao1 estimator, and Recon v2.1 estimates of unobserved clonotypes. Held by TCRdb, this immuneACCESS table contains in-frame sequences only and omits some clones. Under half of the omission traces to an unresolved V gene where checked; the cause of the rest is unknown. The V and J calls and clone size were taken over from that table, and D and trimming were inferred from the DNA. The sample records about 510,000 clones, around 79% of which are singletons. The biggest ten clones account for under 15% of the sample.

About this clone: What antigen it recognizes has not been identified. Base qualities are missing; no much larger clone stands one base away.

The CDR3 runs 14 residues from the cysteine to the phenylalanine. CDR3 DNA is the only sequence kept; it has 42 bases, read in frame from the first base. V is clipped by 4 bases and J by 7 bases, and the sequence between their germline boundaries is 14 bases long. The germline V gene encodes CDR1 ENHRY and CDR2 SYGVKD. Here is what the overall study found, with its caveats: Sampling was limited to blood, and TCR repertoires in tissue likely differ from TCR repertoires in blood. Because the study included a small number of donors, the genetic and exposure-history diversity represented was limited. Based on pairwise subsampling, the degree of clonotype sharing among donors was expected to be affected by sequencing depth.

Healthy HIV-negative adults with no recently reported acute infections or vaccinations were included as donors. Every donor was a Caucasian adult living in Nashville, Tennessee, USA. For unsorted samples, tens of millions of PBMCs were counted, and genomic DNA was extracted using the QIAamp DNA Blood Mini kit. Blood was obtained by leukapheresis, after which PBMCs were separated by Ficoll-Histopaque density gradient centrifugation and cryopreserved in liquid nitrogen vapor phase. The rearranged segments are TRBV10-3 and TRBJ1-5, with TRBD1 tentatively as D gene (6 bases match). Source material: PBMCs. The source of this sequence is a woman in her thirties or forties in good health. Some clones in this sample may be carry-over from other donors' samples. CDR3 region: CAISVSGDGQPQHF. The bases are TGTGCCATCAGTGTATCAGGGGACGGACAGCCCCAGCATTTT.